A single sample gave rise to the 10 T cell receptor beta chains below, sequenced in a study of control samples from healthy donors and cancer patients (dated by TCRdb to about 2020). Receptor amplification or capture employed the immunoSEQ multiplex PCR assay. TCRdb carries this immuneACCESS record with in-frame sequences only. Its versions omit some clonotypes, under half of them owing to an unresolved V gene in the studies checked, with the rest unexplained. Within this sample are roughly 200,000 clones, with over 80% of them counted one time only. The top ten clonotypes cover about 1.6% of the sample. The specimen sequenced was blood. These receptors were collected from a man aged 18 to 30 in good health.

The gene calls are TRBV27 and TRBJ1-5, with TRBD1 matching 11 bases. The CDR3 length is 21 residues. Germline trimming cut 5 bases from V and 5 bases from J; bases unmatched to any gene: 23. The germline gives CDR1 MNHEY, CDR2 SMNVEV (reference sequence). In DNA form, the CDR3 reads TGTGCCAGCAGTCACCACTTGCCGGGACAGGGGGTCCATCGCAGTTATCAGCCCCAGCATTTT. It translates to CASSHHLPGQGVHRSYQPQHF.

V and J are TRBV5-5 and TRBJ1-2; the match to TRBD1 covers 7 bases. The CDR3 totals 14 residues. The germline V gene has CDR1 SGHKS and CDR2 YYEKEE (reference sequence). V lost 1 base, J lost 7 bases, and 7 bases stayed unmatched. The CDR3 region is CASSLNRGQSGYTF. In DNA, the CDR3 is TGTGCCAGCAGCTTGAACAGGGGACAGTCTGGCTACACCTTC.

The chain joins TRBV27 to TRBJ2-7, with D perhaps matching TRBD2 (7 bases). The germline V and J ends were trimmed by 2 bases and 2 bases, with 13 bases remaining between them. This CDR3 has 15 residues. CDR1 and CDR2 from the germline V gene are MNHEY and SMNVEV (reference sequence). CDR3 loop: CASSLRGALTYEQYF. The CDR3 nucleotides read TGTGCCAGCAGTTTACGGGGGGCTTTAACCTACGAGCAGTACTTC.

The CDR3 nucleotides read TGCGCCAGCAGCAGACTGGTAGACGCGAACACCGGGGAGCTGTTTTTT. This sequence encodes CASSRLVDANTGELFF. The chain is built from TRBV5-1 and TRBJ2-2; D is undetermined. Germline V gives CDR1 SGHRS, CDR2 YFSETQ. V was trimmed by 4 bases and J by 0 bases, leaving 13 bases between them. This CDR3 is built from 16 residues.

This sequence joins TRBV18 and TRBJ2-2; weak D call: TRBD2 (5 bases). Germline CDR1 KGHSH, CDR2 LQKENI. Trimming took 2 bases from V and 3 from J, leaving 13 bases between them. The CDR3 covers 16 residues. The CDR3 sequence: CASSPFSGVDTGELFF. For the CDR3, the DNA is TGTGCCAGCTCACCATTTTCCGGGGTTGACACCGGGGAGCTGTTTTTT.

This clone occurred once. The rearrangement joins TRBV3-1 (or the pseudogene TRBV3-2) to TRBJ2-7, with 9 bases identical to TRBD2. In germline, CDR1 is LGHDT, CDR2 YNNKEL (reference sequence). J lost 7 bases, V lost 1 base, and 5 bases had no gene match. The CDR3 covers 14 residues. The CDR3 reads CASSQGGGAGEQYF. DNA of the CDR3: TGTGCCAGCAGCCAAGGCGGGGGGGCGGGAGAGCAGTACTTC.

The chain employs TRBV6-5 and TRBJ1-4; 9 nucleotides agree with TRBD1. Germline CDR1 and CDR2: MNHEY and SVGAGI. This CDR3 has 15 amino acids. V was clipped by 6 bases and J by 7 bases; unmatched bases: 9. The CDR3 DNA reads TGTGCCAGCAGACGCGGACAGGGGTTCGGTGAAAAACTGTTTTTT. Protein: CASRRGQGFGEKLFF.

Only one count was recorded for this clone. CDR3: CASSSMRDRVTDTQYF. As DNA, the CDR3 is TGTGCCAGCAGCTCTATGCGGGACAGGGTAACAGATACGCAGTATTTT. The rearrangement links TRBV5-6 to TRBJ2-3; the match to TRBD1 covers 9 bases. CDR3 length equals 16 residues. Per the germline V gene, CDR1 is SGHDT and CDR2 is YYEEEE. J was trimmed by 3 bases and V by 3 bases; bases with no gene match: 8.

CDR3 region: CASSDGVAGGLRYEQYF. The CDR3 DNA follows: TGTGCCAGCTCCGACGGCGTGGCCGGGGGCCTACGCTACGAGCAGTACTTC. The genes are TRBV18 and TRBJ2-7; the D gene could be TRBD1 or TRBD2 (6 bases each). This CDR3 region has 17 residues. Trimming removed 6 bases at V and 3 bases at J, with 24 bases between. CDR1 is KGHSH, CDR2 LQKENI, per germline.

The rearrangement joins TRBV19 to TRBJ2-2, with D perhaps TRBD1 (6 bases). CDR1 and CDR2 from the germline V gene are LNHDA and SQIVND (reference sequence). CDR3 length: 16 residues. V was trimmed by 7 bases and J by 1 base, leaving 16 bases between them. In DNA form, the CDR3 reads TGTGCCAGTAACAAAAGCGGACAGAAGAACACCGGGGAGCTGTTTTTT. It yields the protein CASNKSGQKNTGELFF.